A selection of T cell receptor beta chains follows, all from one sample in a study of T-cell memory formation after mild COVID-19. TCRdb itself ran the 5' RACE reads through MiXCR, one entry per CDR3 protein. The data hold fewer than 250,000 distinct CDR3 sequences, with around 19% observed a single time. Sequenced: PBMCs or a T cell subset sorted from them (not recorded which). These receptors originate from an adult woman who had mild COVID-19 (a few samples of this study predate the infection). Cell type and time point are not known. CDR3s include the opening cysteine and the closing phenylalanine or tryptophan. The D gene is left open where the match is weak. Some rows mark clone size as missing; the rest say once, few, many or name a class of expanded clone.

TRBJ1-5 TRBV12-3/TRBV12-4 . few TGTGCCAGCACCCGCGCAACAGGGTCAATCAGGCCCCAGCATTTT CASTRATGSIRPQHF
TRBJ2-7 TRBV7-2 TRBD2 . TGTGCCAGCAGCGAGGGACTAGCGGGAACCTACGAGCAGTACTTC CASSEGLAGTYEQYF
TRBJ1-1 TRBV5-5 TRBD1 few TGTGCCAGCAGCTTGGAGGGGACAGGGCGAGGTGAAGCTTTCTTT CASSLEGTGRGEAFF
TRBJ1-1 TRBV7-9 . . TGTGCCAGCAGCTTTGGCAGGGTGAACACTGAAGCTTTCTTT CASSFGRVNTEAFF
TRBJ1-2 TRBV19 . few TGTGCCAGTAGTATGGTGGCAGGGGCTAACTATGGCTACACCTTC CASSMVAGANYGYTF
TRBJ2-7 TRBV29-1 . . TGCAGCGTTTCTGGCCCCAGCAAGGTAGGGCAGTACTTC CSVSGPSKVGQYF
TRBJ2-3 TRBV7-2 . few TGTGCCAGCAGCTTAGTGGGTACGGGGAGCACAGATACGCAGTATTTT CASSLVGTGSTDTQYF
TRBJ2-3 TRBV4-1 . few TGCGCCAGCAGCCAAGAGACGGGAGTGCGCACAGATACGCAGTATTTT CASSQETGVRTDTQYF
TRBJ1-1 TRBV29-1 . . TGCAGCGTTGAGGAAGTAGTCCGGAAGAACACTGAAGCTTTCTTT CSVEEVVRKNTEAFF
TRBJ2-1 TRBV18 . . TGTGCCAGCTCACCACGTTTGGGGGTTCGGCTCAATGAGCAGTTCTTC CASSPRLGVRLNEQFF
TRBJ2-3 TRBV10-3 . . TGTGCCATCAGTGATAATAGGGGAACAGATACGCAGTATTTT CAISDNRGTDTQYF
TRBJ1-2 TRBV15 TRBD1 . TGTGCCGCGTCCAAAGGGACAGGGGATGGATATGGCTACACCTTC CAASKGTGDGYGYTF
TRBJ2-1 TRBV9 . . TGTGCCAGCAGCGTCCTACAAGTAAGGGGATTAAATGAGCAGTTCTTC CASSVLQVRGLNEQFF
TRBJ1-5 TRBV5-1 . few TGCGCCAGCAGCCGAACGGCCGGGAGCAATCAGCCCCAGCATTTT CASSRTAGSNQPQHF
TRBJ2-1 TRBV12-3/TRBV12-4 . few TGTGCCAGCAGTAAAGCGGGCCGCCCGGTCAATGAGCAGTTCTTC CASSKAGRPVNEQFF
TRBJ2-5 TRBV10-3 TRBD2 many TGTGCCATCAGTGAGGGACGCGGCGGGGGACAAGAGACCCAGTACTTC CAISEGRGGGQETQYF
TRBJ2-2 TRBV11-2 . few TGTGCCAGCAGCACAAGAACGATCAACACCGGGGAGCTGTTTTTT CASSTRTINTGELFF
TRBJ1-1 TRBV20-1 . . TGCAGTGCTATCACCCCGCCCGCTGAAGCTTTCTTT CSAITPPAEAFF
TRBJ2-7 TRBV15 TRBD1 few TGTGCCGTCAAACGGGACAGGGGTTCCTACGAGCAGTACTTC CAVKRDRGSYEQYF
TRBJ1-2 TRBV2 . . TGTGCCAGCAGTGAAGCAGGGCATGGCTACACCTTC CASSEAGHGYTF
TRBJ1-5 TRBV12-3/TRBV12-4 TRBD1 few TGTGCCAGCAGGGGACAGGGGGCGACCGGTCAGCCCCAGCATTTT CASRGQGATGQPQHF
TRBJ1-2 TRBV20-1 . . TGCAGTGCTGGACAGACAGCCACCATCTATGGCTACACCTTC CSAGQTATIYGYTF
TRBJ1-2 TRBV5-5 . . TGTGCCAGCAGTCGTAACGGGGAAGCGGGGGGCTACACCTTC CASSRNGEAGGYTF
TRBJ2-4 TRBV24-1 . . TGTGCCACCAGTGATGGACAGGCCAAAAACATTCAGTACTTC CATSDGQAKNIQYF
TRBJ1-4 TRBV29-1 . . TGCAGCGTTGGACTAAGGGCTGGAGCAACTAATGAAAAACTGTTTTTT CSVGLRAGATNEKLFF
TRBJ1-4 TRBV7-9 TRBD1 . TGTGCCAGCAGCTTGCAGGGGGCGGCTAGTGAAAAACTGTTTTTT CASSLQGAASEKLFF
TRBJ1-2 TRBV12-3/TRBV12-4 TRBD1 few TGTGCCAGCAGCCCGGGACAGTCTCTGGGCTACACCTTC CASSPGQSLGYTF
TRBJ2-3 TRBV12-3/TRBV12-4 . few TGTGCCAGCAGTTTAGACGGGGCCACAGATACGCAGTATTTT CASSLDGATDTQYF
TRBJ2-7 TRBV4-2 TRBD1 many TGTGCCAGCAGCCAAGGCTTAGGGGGCCCATTCGAGCAGTACTTC CASSQGLGGPFEQYF
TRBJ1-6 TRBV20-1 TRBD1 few TGCAGTGCTCCCCCAGGGGGGAGATATAATTCACCCCTCCACTTT CSAPPGGRYNSPLHF
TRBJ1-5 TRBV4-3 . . TGCGCCAGCAGCCAAGATTACAGTTCCAATCAGCCCCAGCATTTT CASSQDYSSNQPQHF
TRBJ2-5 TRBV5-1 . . TGCGCCAGCAGCTTGGGTCTAGGAAGGAAACAAGAGACCCAGTACTTC CASSLGLGRKQETQYF
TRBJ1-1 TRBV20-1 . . TGCAGTGCTAGGCCCCCCCCAGGGCAGGACACTGAAGCTTTCTTT CSARPPPGQDTEAFF
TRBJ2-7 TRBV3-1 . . TGTGCCAGCAGCCGAGGGACGGTCTACGAGCAGTACTTC CASSRGTVYEQYF
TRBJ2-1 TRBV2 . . TGTGCCAGCAGTGGTATAGCGCACAATGAGCAGTTCTTC CASSGIAHNEQFF
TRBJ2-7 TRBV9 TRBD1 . TGTGCCAGCAGCGCTACGGGACAGGGAAGGGGCGAGCAGTACTTC CASSATGQGRGEQYF
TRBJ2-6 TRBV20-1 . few TGCAGTGCCCTCTCTGGGGCCAACGTCCTGACTTTC CSALSGANVLTF
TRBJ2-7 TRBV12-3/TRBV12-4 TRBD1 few TGTGCCAGCAGAGGGACAGGCTTAGCATCCGAGCAGTACTTC CASRGTGLASEQYF
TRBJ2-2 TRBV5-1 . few TGCGCCAGCAGCTTCGGGGGCCTAGCGGCGAACACCGGGGAGCTGTTTTTT CASSFGGLAANTGELFF
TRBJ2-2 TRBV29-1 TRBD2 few TGCAGCGTTGGCTGGGGGACTAGCGGGAGAACCGTCGCCGGGGAGCTGTTTTTT CSVGWGTSGRTVAGELFF
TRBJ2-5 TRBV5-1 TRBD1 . TGCGCCAGCAGACTCGGACAGGGGGTCCCTAACCAGTACTTC CASRLGQGVPNQYF
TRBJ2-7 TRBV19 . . TGTGCCAGTAGTATTCTCCCTGCCTACGAGCAGTACTTC CASSILPAYEQYF
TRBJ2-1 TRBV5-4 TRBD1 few TGTGCCAGCAGCCTGACAGGGGTTGGCTACAATGAGCAGTTCTTC CASSLTGVGYNEQFF
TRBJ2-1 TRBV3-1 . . TGTGCCAGCAGCCAAGAGCCCGGTAGTGAGCAGTTCTTC CASSQEPGSEQFF
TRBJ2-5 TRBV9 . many TGTGCCAGCAGCGTATCAGGGGTGGCGACCCAGTACTTC CASSVSGVATQYF
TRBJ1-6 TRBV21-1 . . TGTGCCAGGGGGGCCGAGACAGGGGTCTTGAGCTCCTATAATTCACCCCTCCACTTT CARGAETGVLSSYNSPLHF
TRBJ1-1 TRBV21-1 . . TGTGCCAGCAGCAAAGTGGATGAGGGAGGGAACACTGAAGCTTTCTTT CASSKVDEGGNTEAFF
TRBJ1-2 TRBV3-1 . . TGTGCCAGCAGCCGGGGACGGGATGGCTACACCTTC CASSRGRDGYTF
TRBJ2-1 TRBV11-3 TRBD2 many TGTGCCAGCAGCTTACAAGCGGGATCCTACAATGAGCAGTTCTTC CASSLQAGSYNEQFF
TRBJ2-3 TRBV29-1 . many TGCAGCGTTGGCGGGAAGAGCACAGATACGCAGTATTTT CSVGGKSTDTQYF
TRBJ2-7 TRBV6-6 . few TGTGCCAGCAGTTACATAGCTAAGAACGACGAGCAGTACTTC CASSYIAKNDEQYF
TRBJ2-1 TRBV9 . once TGTGCCAGCAGCGTATTTAGTAGCATGGGTGAGCAGTTCTTC CASSVFSSMGEQFF
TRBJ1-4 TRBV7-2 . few TGTGCCAGCAGCTTAGAGGGAGGATTTAGCGAAAAACTGTTTTTT CASSLEGGFSEKLFF